The 9 T cell receptor beta chains in this list originate from one sample, sequenced in a study of blood T cell repertoires in COVID-19. Here immunoSEQ multiplex PCR was the method, and the copy in TCRdb shows in-frame clones only, minus some. The sample lists over 120,000 clones; around 85% were seen once. Sequenced material: PBMCs or T cells enriched from blood (not recorded which). The receptors shown here come from a man between 50 and 59 years old who had recovered from COVID-19.

V and J are TRBV11-1 and TRBJ2-7; 12 bases line up with TRBD1. V was pared by 5 bases and J by 2 bases, with 4 bases of the junction left unmatched. The CDR3 contains 15 residues. Per the germline V gene, CDR1 is SGHAT and CDR2 is FQDESV (reference sequence). CDR3 loop: CASSRGQGAPYEQYF. The CDR3 DNA follows: TGTGCCAGCAGCAGGGGACAGGGGGCTCCCTACGAGCAGTACTTC.

This rearrangement joins TRBV28 to TRBJ1-1; 7 positions agree with TRBD1. V dropped 5 bases and J dropped 3; count of bases not matched to a gene: 12. The CDR3 extends over 16 amino acids. Germline loops: CDR1 MDHEN, CDR2 SYDVKM. The CDR3, as DNA: TGTGCCAGCAGTCCCCTCCGGTTCAGGGGGGACACTGAAGCTTTCTTT. Protein product: CASSPLRFRGDTEAFF.

The J gene is TRBJ2-3, the V gene TRBV27, with 9 bases identical to TRBD1. The CDR3 runs 13 residues. V lost 9 bases and J lost 2; bases outside the gene matches: 3. Germline V CDR1 and CDR2: MNHEY, SMNVEV (reference sequence). In DNA form, the CDR3 reads TGTGCCAGTGGACAGGGGACCACAGATACGCAGTATTTT. It encodes CASGQGTTDTQYF.

The J gene is TRBJ2-3, the V gene TRBV3-1 (or the pseudogene TRBV3-2); 9 nucleotides align to TRBD2. The germline CDR1 and CDR2 sequences are LGHDT and YNNKEL (reference sequence). J was trimmed by 0 bases and V by 0 bases; bases with no gene match: 7. CDR3 length: 18 amino acids. The CDR3 here is CASSQEGGGVPSTDTQYF. CDR3 nucleotide sequence: TGTGCCAGCAGCCAAGAGGGCGGGGGGGTTCCTAGCACAGATACGCAGTATTTT.

This rearrangement joins TRBV11-2 to TRBJ2-2; tentatively, D is TRBD1 (5 bases). The ends were cut back, 7 bases at V and 1 base at J, with 16 bases in the middle. The CDR3 extends over 16 amino acids. CDR1 is SGHAT and CDR2 is FQNNGV in the germline V gene. The CDR3 nucleotides are TGTGCCAGCACTCTAGGGGCAGGGATGAACACCGGGGAGCTGTTTTTT. Protein sequence: CASTLGAGMNTGELFF.

The J gene is TRBJ1-6, the V gene TRBV3-1 (or the pseudogene TRBV3-2); TRBD1 matches at 7 bases. Trimming at V came to 5 bases and at J to 9 bases, leaving 4 bases not matched to a gene. Germline V gene sequence: CDR1 LGHDT, CDR2 YNNKEL (reference sequence). The CDR3 is 13 residues long. The CDR3 region is CASSWDSRSPLHF. In DNA, the CDR3 is TGTGCCAGCAGCTGGGACAGTCGTTCACCCCTCCACTTT.

The chain has TRBV6-5 and TRBJ1-5; D is uncertain. The CDR3 is made up of 13 amino acids. CDR1 MNHEY and CDR2 SVGAGI come from the germline V gene. V lost 2 bases and J 5 bases, leaving 7 bases between the germline ends. Here the CDR3 reads CASSYERDQPQHF. In DNA form, the CDR3 reads TGTGCCAGCAGTTACGAGAGGGATCAGCCCCAGCATTTT.

This rearrangement joins TRBV19 to TRBJ1-3, with D possibly matching TRBD1 (6 bases). Trimming shortened V by 9 bases and J by 1 base, and 25 bases separated the two germline ends. The CDR3 sequence is 18 residues long. Germline CDR1 and CDR2: LNHDA and SQIVND (reference sequence). This CDR3 is CARIIRGTGLGSGNTIYF. The CDR3, as DNA: TGTGCCAGGATAATAAGGGGCACAGGGCTCGGGTCTGGAAACACCATATATTTT.

V is TRBV5-1 and J is TRBJ1-1; maybe TRBD1 (6 bases). The CDR3 extends over 14 amino acids. Trimming shortened V by 0 bases and J by 1 base, and 7 bases separated the two germline ends. Germline-derived CDR1 and CDR2 are SGHRS and YFSETQ. The CDR3 reads CASSLGDTNTEAFF. The CDR3, as DNA: TGCGCCAGCAGCTTGGGGGACACGAACACTGAAGCTTTCTTT.